The clone carrying this T cell receptor (beta chain) was recorded at least ten times. The record originates from a study of CD8+CD57+ T cells in acquired aplastic anemia. In the study overall: Across the sorted CD4+ and CD8+ cells, DNA amounts averaged roughly 3 ug.

Germline CDR1 reads SEHNR; CDR2 reads FQNEAQ (reference sequence). The length of the CDR3 is 15 residues. V gave up 5 bases and J gave up 5 bases; unmatched junction bases: 10. By flow cytometry, patients selected for sequencing had shown an expansion of CD8+CD57+ cells. Every patient presented with severe acquired aplastic anemia. The use of genomic DNA as template underpinned the TCR beta VDJ and CDR3 profiling. TCRdb used MiXCR to reprocess the reads, holding one entry per CDR3 protein. The sample consists of roughly 280,000 distinct CDR3 sequences, under 60% of them appearing once. This TCR came from a human donor with aplastic anemia. The V call is TRBV7-9, the J call TRBJ1-2; 8 nucleotides match TRBD1. The sample consisted of sorted CD4+, CD8+, or CD8+CD57+ T cells (not recorded which) from PBMCs. CDR3 loop: CASSPDWTGTYGYTF. In DNA, the CDR3 is TGTGCCAGCAGCCCGGATTGGACAGGGACTTATGGCTACACCTTC.